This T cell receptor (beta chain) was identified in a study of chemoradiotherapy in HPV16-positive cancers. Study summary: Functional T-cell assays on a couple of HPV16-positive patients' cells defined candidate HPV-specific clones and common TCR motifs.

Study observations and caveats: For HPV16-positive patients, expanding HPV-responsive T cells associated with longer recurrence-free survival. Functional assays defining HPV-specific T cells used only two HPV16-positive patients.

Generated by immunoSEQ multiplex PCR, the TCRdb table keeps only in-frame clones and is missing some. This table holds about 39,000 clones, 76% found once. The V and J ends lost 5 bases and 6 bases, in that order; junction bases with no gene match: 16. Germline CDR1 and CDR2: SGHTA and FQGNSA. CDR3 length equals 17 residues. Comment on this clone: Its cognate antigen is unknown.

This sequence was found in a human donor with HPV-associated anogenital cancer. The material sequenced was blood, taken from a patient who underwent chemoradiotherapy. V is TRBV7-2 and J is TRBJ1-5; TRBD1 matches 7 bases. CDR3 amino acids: CASSLDGPTGTGQPQHF. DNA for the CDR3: TGTGCCAGCAGCCTTGATGGGCCGACAGGGACGGGTCAGCCCCAGCATTTT.